This T cell receptor (beta chain) was retrieved from a study of control samples from healthy donors and cancer patients. This clone was detected once. V lost 5 bases to trimming and J lost 9 bases; unmatched junction nucleotides: 12. Germline-derived CDR1 and CDR2 are SGHTA and FQGNSA. This CDR3 has 15 residues. TCRdb's table, derived via immunoSEQ multiplex PCR, lists solely in-frame clones and lacks some. The data contain around 110,000 clones, over 90% of them singletons. The V gene is TRBV7-2, the J gene TRBJ1-5; TRBD1 matches at 8 bases. The sequenced sample consisted of blood. This TCR was recovered from a young man in good health. CDR3 coding DNA: TGTGCCAGCAGCCTAAGGGACAGGCTCTTTCCGCCCCAGCATTTT. Its translation: CASSLRDRLFPPQHF.